A single sample gave rise to the 20 T cell receptor beta chains below, sequenced in a study of T cells in women clearing cervical HPV infection. Some clones are missing from TCRdb's copy, which holds only in-frame ones; the method was immunoSEQ multiplex PCR. This sample's clone table lists over 35,000 clones. The sequencing sample was made of blood buffy coat. These TCRs come from a woman aged 18 to 75 with a cervical HPV16 infection that either progressed to CIN3+ or cleared (not recorded which).

Turning to this clone: The CDR3 end falls 3 residues outside the read, so it is completed with the germline J gene. The chain has TRBV11-3 and TRBJ2-1; 9 positions match TRBD2. This CDR3 region has 15 residues. The V and J ends lost 1 base and 5 bases, in that order; junction bases with no gene match: 3. CDR1 and CDR2 from the germline V gene are SGHNT and YENEEA. The CDR3 bases that were read are TGTGCCAGCAGCTTAGCACTAGCGGGCCACAATGAG. Translated, it gives CASSLALAGHNE. The full-length CDR3 reads as CASSLALAGHNEQFF.

With respect to this clone: The read falls 3 residues short of the CDR3 end, and the missing part is taken from the germline J gene. The V gene is TRBV5-1, the J gene TRBJ2-3; 9 nucleotides agree with TRBD2. This CDR3 is built from 16 residues. Trimming took 0 bases from V and 2 from J; bases not matched to a gene: 4. Looked up from germline, CDR1 is SGHRS and CDR2 is YFSETQ. CDR3 DNA, as far as it was read: TGCGCCAGCAGCTTGGAAACTAGCGGGTACACAGATACG. Translated, it gives CASSLETSGYTDT. The entire CDR3 sequence reads CASSLETSGYTDTQYF. Drawing the rest from reference TRBV5-1 and TRBJ2-3, the complete variable domain is KAGVTQTPRYLIKTRGQQVTLSCSPISGHRSVSWYQQTPGQGLQFLFEYFSETQRNKGNFPGRFSGRQFSNSRSEMNVSTLELGDSALYLCASSLETSGYTDTQYFGPGTRLTVL.

As regards this clone: The read stops 3 residues short of the end of the CDR3; the missing end is completed from the germline J gene. The chain links TRBV20-1 to TRBJ1-6, with 12 positions matching TRBD1. Germline V gene data show CDR1 as DFQATT and CDR2 as SNEGSKA (reference sequence). The CDR3 length is 16 residues. Trimming removed 5 bases from V and 7 bases from J; junction bases left unmatched: 9. This CDR3 is CSALTGTGGSNSPLHF. The part of the CDR3 DNA that was read is TGCAGTGCTTTAACCGGGACAGGGGGCTCGAATTCACCC.

CDR3 DNA, as far as it was read: TGTGCCAGCTCACCATATCGGCCGGGACAGGGGGCGATCACTGAA. As protein: CASSPYRPGQGAITE. The whole CDR3 sequence reads CASSPYRPGQGAITEAFF. The rearrangement uses TRBV18 and TRBJ1-1; 12 positions agree with TRBD1. Sequencing ends 3 residues short of the CDR3 end; the germline J gene provides the rest. CDR1 is KGHSH, CDR2 LQKENI, per germline. V lost 2 bases, J lost 4 bases, and 11 bases stayed unmatched. The CDR3 is 18 amino acids.

Worth noting for this clone: Sequencing ends 3 residues short of the CDR3 end; the germline J gene provides the rest. The V gene is TRBV18, the J gene TRBJ2-1; 14 bases line up with TRBD2. The V gene's germline CDR1 is KGHSH and CDR2 LQKENI. The length of the CDR3 is 17 residues. Trimming removed 5 bases from V and 0 bases from J; junction bases left unmatched: 3. The CDR3 bases that were read are TGTGCCAGCTCAACAGGACTAGCGGGGGGCTCCTACAATGAG. This sequence encodes CASSTGLAGGSYNE. The full CDR3 protein reads CASSTGLAGGSYNEQFF.

In regard to this clone: The read halts 3 residues ahead of the CDR3 end, with the missing end drawn from the germline J gene. V is TRBV6-4 and J is TRBJ2-3; 7 bases are a match to TRBD2. Germline trimming cut 5 bases from V and 1 base from J; bases unmatched to any gene: 9. CDR1 MRHNA and CDR2 SNTAGT come from the germline V gene. There are 16 residues in the CDR3. The CDR3 region is CASSPSSGGGTDTQYF. CDR3 DNA (partial): TGTGCCAGCAGTCCCTCTAGCGGTGGGGGCACAGATACG.

As regards this clone: Coverage ceases 3 residues before the CDR3 finishes, and the germline J gene fills in the end. The chain carries TRBV19 and TRBJ1-3; no firm D call. Trimming cost V 6 bases and J 0 bases, with 6 bases left between them. The CDR3 length is 13 residues. CDR1 is LNHDA and CDR2 is SQIVND in the germline V gene (reference sequence). The CDR3 loop is CASSVASGNTIYF. The sequenced part of the CDR3 DNA is TGTGCCAGTAGCGTAGCCTCTGGAAACACC.

Concerning this clone itself: The CDR3 end falls 3 residues outside the read, so it is completed with the germline J gene. The V gene is TRBV18, the J gene TRBJ1-4; D gene unclear. The CDR3 runs to 15 residues. The ends were cut back, 2 bases at V and 4 bases at J, with 11 bases in the middle. Germline CDR1 reads KGHSH; CDR2 reads LQKENI. Partial CDR3 DNA: TGTGCCAGCTCACCAAGCCCTACCCTTAATGAAAAA. Translated: CASSPSPTLNEK. The whole CDR3 protein reads CASSPSPTLNEKLFF.

Points on this clone: Sequencing ends 3 residues short of the CDR3 end; the germline J gene provides the rest. The chain links TRBV30 to TRBJ2-1; D is perhaps TRBD2 (6 bases). The CDR3 runs to 14 residues. CDR1 is GTSNPN, CDR2 SVGIG, per germline (reference sequence). Trimming stripped 3 bases from V and 2 bases from J, with 11 bases between. The CDR3 here is CAWSLTSAYNEQFF. The part of the CDR3 DNA that was read is TGTGCCTGGAGCCTGACTAGTGCCTACAATGAG.

Points on this clone: The read ends 3 residues shy of where the CDR3 ends; the end is completed using the germline J gene. This chain links TRBV30 with TRBJ1-1; 7 bases match TRBD1. V lost 5 bases and J lost 6; bases outside the gene matches: 9. The germline CDR1 and CDR2 sequences are GTSNPN and SVGIG (reference sequence). The CDR3 is 13 residues long. The covered CDR3 bases are TGTGCCTGGCAACAGGGGTTGGGGGCTGAA. Amino acid sequence: CAWQQGLGAE. The whole CDR3 protein is CAWQQGLGAEAFF.

In regard to this clone: The read is 3 residues too short to cover the CDR3 end, so that end is filled in from the germline J gene. V is TRBV19 and J is TRBJ2-2; D gene unclear. The germline gives CDR1 LNHDA, CDR2 SQIVND (reference sequence). Trimming took 3 bases from V and 6 from J, leaving 8 bases between them. This CDR3 has 13 amino acids. Incomplete CDR3 DNA: TGTGCCAGTAGTATGACATCCCCCGGGGAG. Encoded protein: CASSMTSPGE. The whole CDR3 is CASSMTSPGELFF.

The DNA read from the CDR3 is TGTGCCACCTCGGGGGATAACACCGGGGAG. Encoded protein: CATSGDNTGE. The entire CDR3 protein reads CATSGDNTGELFF. The J gene is TRBJ2-2, the V gene TRBV7-6, with D possibly being TRBD2 (6 bases). The observed sequence ends 3 residues before the CDR3 terminus, with the missing tail filled in from the germline J gene. Germline V gene lookup returns CDR1 SGHVS and CDR2 FNYEAQ. Trimming left V 10 bases short and J 2 bases short, with 11 bases between. CDR3 length equals 13 residues.

Regarding this clone: The read halts 3 residues ahead of the CDR3 end, with the missing end drawn from the germline J gene. The chain is built from TRBV30 and TRBJ1-2; 7 nucleotides line up with TRBD1. The CDR3 is 14 residues long. Germline lookup yields CDR1 GTSNPN and CDR2 SVGIG (reference sequence). The CDR3 loop reads CAWKFQGGAWGYTF. CDR3 DNA, as far as it was read: TGTGCCTGGAAGTTCCAAGGGGGCGCGTGGGGC.

A word on this clone: The CDR3 end is not reached by the read, which stops 3 residues before it; the germline J gene fills it in. The rearrangement links TRBV5-1 to TRBJ1-2, with 8 bases identical to TRBD1. Germline V gene data show CDR1 as SGHRS and CDR2 as YFSETQ. V was clipped by 4 bases and J by 3 bases; unmatched bases: 8. CDR3 length: 15 residues. The CDR3 loop reads CASSATNRGDYGYTF. The CDR3 bases that were read are TGCGCCAGCAGCGCAACAAACAGGGGGGACTATGGC.

A remark on this clone: The read ends 3 residues shy of where the CDR3 ends; the end is completed using the germline J gene. The chain joins TRBV5-1 to TRBJ1-5; D not resolved. V lost 8 bases and J 6 bases, leaving 12 bases between the germline ends. The V gene's germline CDR1 is SGHRS and CDR2 YFSETQ. This CDR3 comprises 12 residues. CDR3 sequence reads: CARTLGRQPQHF. The covered CDR3 bases are TGCGCCAGAACCCTAGGTCGTCAGCCC.

Regarding this clone: The CDR3 end is not reached by the read, which stops 3 residues before it; the germline J gene fills it in. The rearrangement uses TRBV10-3 and TRBJ1-5; D unclear. V lost 0 bases and J lost 0, with 9 bases in between. This CDR3 contains 16 residues. Germline CDR1 is ENHRY and CDR2 is SYGVKD. CDR3 residues: CAISESAEYSNQPQHF. CDR3 bases read: TGTGCCATCAGTGAGTCGGCAGAATATAGCAATCAGCCC.

For this clone: The CDR3 extends 3 residues past the end of the read, so its final part is completed from the germline J gene. This rearrangement joins TRBV5-1 to TRBJ2-1; TRBD2 matches 7 bases. Germline trimming cut 4 bases from V and 6 bases from J; bases unmatched to any gene: 13. The CDR3 loop spans 16 amino acids. Germline V gene data show CDR1 as SGHRS and CDR2 as YFSETQ. CDR3 sequence reads: CASSVSSGRSGNEQFF. The covered CDR3 bases are TGCGCCAGCAGCGTATCTAGCGGCCGTAGTGGCAATGAG.

As to this clone: The read ends 3 residues early relative to the CDR3; the germline J gene fills the gap. The chain couples TRBV11-1 to TRBJ2-3; no definite D call. The CDR3 is 14 amino acids. Germline CDR1 reads SGHAT; CDR2 reads FQDESV (reference sequence). Trimming pared 5 bases from V and 1 base from J, leaving 10 bases between. The CDR3 loop reads CASSDVLRTDTQYF. The CDR3 bases that were read are TGTGCCAGCAGCGATGTTCTACGCACAGATACG.

About this clone itself: The CDR3 is cut off 3 residues early in the read; its end comes from the germline J gene. The chain recombines TRBV11-1 with TRBJ2-7; 7 positions agree with TRBD1. The CDR3 loop spans 12 amino acids. From germline, CDR1 is SGHAT and CDR2 FQDESV (reference sequence). Losses at the gene ends were 4 bases for V and 4 bases for J; bases not matched to a gene: 1. The DNA read from the CDR3 is TGTGCCAGCAGCTCGGGACAGTACGAG. It encodes CASSSGQYE. The entire CDR3 sequence reads CASSSGQYEQYF.

A note on this clone: The read stops 3 residues short of the end of the CDR3; the missing end is completed from the germline J gene. The V and J genes are TRBV7-2 and TRBJ1-3; D remains ambiguous. CDR1 is SGHTA and CDR2 is FQGNSA in the germline V gene. The CDR3 spans 15 residues. Trimming stripped 11 bases from V and 0 bases from J, with 17 bases between. The sequenced part of the CDR3 DNA is TGTGCCCACGGGTTGAGAAGCCTCTCTGGAAACACC. Its protein is CAHGLRSLSGNT. The whole CDR3 is CAHGLRSLSGNTIYF.